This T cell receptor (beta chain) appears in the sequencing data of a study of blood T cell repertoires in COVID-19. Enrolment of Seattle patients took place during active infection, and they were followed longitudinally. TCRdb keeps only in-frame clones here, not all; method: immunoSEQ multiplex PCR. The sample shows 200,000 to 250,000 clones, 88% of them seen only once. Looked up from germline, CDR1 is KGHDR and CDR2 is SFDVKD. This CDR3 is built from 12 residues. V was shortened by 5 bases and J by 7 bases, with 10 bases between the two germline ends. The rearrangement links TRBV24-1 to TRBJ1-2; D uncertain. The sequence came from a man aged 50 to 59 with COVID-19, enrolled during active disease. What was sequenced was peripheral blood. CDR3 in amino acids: CATSVNEGGYTF. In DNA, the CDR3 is TGTGCCACCAGTGTGAACGAGGGTGGCTACACCTTC.